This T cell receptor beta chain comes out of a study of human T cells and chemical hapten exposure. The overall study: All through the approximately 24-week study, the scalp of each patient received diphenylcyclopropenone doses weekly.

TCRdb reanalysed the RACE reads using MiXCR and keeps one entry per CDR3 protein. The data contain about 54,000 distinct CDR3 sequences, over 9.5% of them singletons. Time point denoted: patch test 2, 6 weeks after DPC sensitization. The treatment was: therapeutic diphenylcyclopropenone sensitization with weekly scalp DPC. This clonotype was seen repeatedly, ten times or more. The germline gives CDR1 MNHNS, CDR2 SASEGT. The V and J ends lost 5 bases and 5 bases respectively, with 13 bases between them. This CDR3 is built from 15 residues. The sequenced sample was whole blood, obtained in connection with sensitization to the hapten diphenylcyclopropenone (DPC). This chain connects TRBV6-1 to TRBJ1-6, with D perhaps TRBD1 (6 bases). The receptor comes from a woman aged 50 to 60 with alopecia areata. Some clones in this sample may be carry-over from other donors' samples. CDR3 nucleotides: TGTGCCAGCAGTCGTCAGGGGTCTGATAATTCACCCCTCCACTTT. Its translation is CASSRQGSDNSPLHF.